This T cell receptor beta chain derives from a study of response to subunit inactivated influenza vaccine. Broader study findings: T cells newly recruited by each seasonal influenza vaccination are few, the authors suggested.

TCRdb independently ran MiXCR on the RT-PCR reads; one entry per CDR3 protein. The profile shows 430,000 or so distinct CDR3 sequences, about 10% of them singletons. V shed 9 bases and J 0 bases; nucleotides not matched to a gene: 9. The CDR3 has 18 amino acids. This clonotype appeared many times. The antigen remains undetermined. This sequence joins TRBV12-3 or TRBV12-4 and TRBJ2-2, with 14 bases matching TRBD2. Sequenced here: PBMCs from blood, sampled roughly 6 weeks after vaccination. The origin of this receptor is a middle-aged man who received an inactivated influenza vaccine. The CDR3 region is CASKEGLAGVPNTGELFF. CDR3 coding DNA: TGTGCCAGTAAAGAGGGACTAGCGGGAGTCCCGAACACCGGGGAGCTGTTTTTT.